A single sample gave rise to the 23 T cell receptor beta chains below, sequenced in a study of blood T cell repertoires in COVID-19. Profiling relied on immunoSEQ multiplex PCR, and the TCRdb table lists in-frame clones only, not all of them. Of approximately 330,000 clones listed, nearly 90% are singletons. The sequencing input was peripheral blood. These receptors originate from a woman aged 40 to 49 with COVID-19, enrolled during active disease.

The V call is TRBV2, the J call TRBJ2-1; 11 positions agree with TRBD2. The CDR3 sequence is 15 residues long. Germline trimming cut 8 bases from V and 4 bases from J; bases unmatched to any gene: 7. Germline loops: CDR1 SNHLY, CDR2 FYNNEI. CDR3 protein: CASGIGLAGYNEQFF. As DNA, the CDR3 is TGTGCCAGCGGTATAGGACTAGCGGGTTACAATGAGCAGTTCTTC.

In its sample, this clone was seen a few times. The chain carries TRBV18 and TRBJ1-5; 7 bases match TRBD1. Germline V CDR1 and CDR2: KGHSH, LQKENI. The V gene end was trimmed by 6 bases and the J gene end by 1 base; junction bases not matched to a gene: 3. CDR3 size: 14 residues. The DNA of the CDR3 is TGTGCCAGCTCCCTGACAGGGAGCAATCAGCCCCAGCATTTT. Its translation: CASSLTGSNQPQHF.

The rearrangement joins TRBV27 to TRBJ1-6; D unresolved. CDR1 and CDR2 from the germline V gene are MNHEY and SMNVEV (reference sequence). CDR3 length equals 13 residues. V was cut by 6 bases and J by 8 bases, with 11 bases left in between. CDR3 amino acids: CASRGSLDSPLHF. DNA for the CDR3: TGTGCCAGCAGGGGCAGCCTGGATTCACCCCTCCACTTT.

The V and J genes are TRBV27 and TRBJ1-1; possible D gene TRBD1, 6 bases. CDR3 length: 15 amino acids. Germline V gene sequence: CDR1 MNHEY, CDR2 SMNVEV (reference sequence). Trimming took 3 bases from V and 0 from J, leaving 11 bases between them. CDR3 coding DNA: TGTGCCAGCAGTTTTTTTGGACAGCTGAACACTGAAGCTTTCTTT. Encoded protein: CASSFFGQLNTEAFF.

V usage is TRBV6-5 and J usage is TRBJ2-7, with 7 bases fitting TRBD2. This CDR3 has 15 residues. Germline lookup yields CDR1 MNHEY and CDR2 SVGAGI. V shed 7 bases, J shed 0 bases, and the junction held 9 bases outside the gene matches. CDR3 bases: TGTGCCAGCAACACCGGGACTACCAGCTCCTACGAGCAGTACTTC. This gives the protein CASNTGTTSSYEQYF.

This sequence joins TRBV3-1 (or the pseudogene TRBV3-2) and TRBJ2-3; 8 positions match TRBD1. The junction had 6 bases not matched to a gene; V was cut back by 3 bases and J by 1 base. The CDR3 is made up of 16 amino acids. Germline assignment: CDR1 LGHDT and CDR2 YNNKEL (reference sequence). CDR3 in DNA: TGTGCCAGCAGCCATATCAGGGGGCTCGGCACAGATACGCAGTATTTT. Translating gives CASSHIRGLGTDTQYF.

V is TRBV28 and J is TRBJ2-3; D is possibly TRBD2 (5 bases). Germline CDR1 is MDHEN and CDR2 is SYDVKM. The V end lost 3 bases, the J end lost 0 bases, and 7 bases lay between the germline ends. The CDR3 loop spans 14 amino acids. The CDR3 nucleotides are TGTGCCAGCAGTTTGAGAGGGAGCACAGATACGCAGTATTTT. Its translation is CASSLRGSTDTQYF.

The chain recombines TRBV30 with TRBJ1-2; D is undetermined. The CDR3 loop spans 11 amino acids. CDR1 and CDR2 from the germline V gene are GTSNPN and SVGIG (reference sequence). The V end lost 8 bases, the J end lost 4 bases, and 11 bases lay between the germline ends. CDR3 DNA: TGTGCCCTCGGCGGCTCCTATGGCTACACCTTC. Its translation is CALGGSYGYTF.

V is TRBV5-1 and J is TRBJ1-1; D uncertain. Germline values: CDR1 SGHRS, CDR2 YFSETQ. This CDR3 is built from 14 residues. V gave up 0 bases and J gave up 1 base, with 7 bases separating them. The CDR3 loop is CASSLAGENTEAFF. For the CDR3, the DNA is TGCGCCAGCAGCTTGGCCGGGGAGAACACTGAAGCTTTCTTT.

This chain connects TRBV3-1 (or the pseudogene TRBV3-2) to TRBJ1-6, with D perhaps matching TRBD1 (6 bases). The CDR3 has 14 amino acids. The germline V gene has CDR1 LGHDT and CDR2 YNNKEL (reference sequence). V was clipped by 1 base and J by 10 bases, with 11 bases between them. CDR3 sequence (DNA): TGTGCCAGCAGCCAAGTCGGGGGGCGGTCACCCCTCCACTTT. Encoded protein: CASSQVGGRSPLHF.

A single count supports this clone. The V and J genes are TRBV7-2 and TRBJ2-7; 12 bases match TRBD2. The J segment lost 4 bases and the V segment lost 5 bases, leaving 6 bases of the junction unmatched. CDR3 size: 15 residues. From germline, CDR1 is SGHTA and CDR2 FQGNSA. This CDR3 reads CASSLGLAGTYEQYF. CDR3 DNA sequence: TGTGCCAGCAGCCTCGGACTAGCGGGAACGTACGAGCAGTACTTC. Supplemented by reference TRBV7-2 and TRBJ2-7, the full variable domain reads GAGVSQSPSNKVTEKGKDVELRCDPISGHTALYWYRQSLGQGLEFLIYFQGNSAPDKSGLPSDRFSAERTGGSVSTLTIQRTQQEDSAVYLCASSLGLAGTYEQYFGPGTRLTVT.

The V call is TRBV18, the J call TRBJ2-1, with D maybe TRBD2 (5 bases). CDR1 and CDR2 from the germline V gene are KGHSH and LQKENI. This CDR3 contains 14 residues. Trimming stripped 3 bases from V and 8 bases from J, with 14 bases between. CDR3 DNA sequence: TGTGCCAGCTCACCCAGTTTCGGGGAACATGAGCAGTTCTTC. It specifies CASSPSFGEHEQFF.

The V and J genes are TRBV20-1 and TRBJ1-1, with a tentative D call TRBD1 (5 bases). In germline, CDR1 is DFQATT, CDR2 SNEGSKA (reference sequence). The CDR3 covers 11 residues. With 7 bases removed from V and 7 bases from J, the gap between germline ends came to 13 bases. The CDR3 spells CSVRGSVEAFF. Here the CDR3 DNA reads TGCAGTGTTAGGGGTAGCGTTGAAGCTTTCTTT.

This chain joins TRBV7-8 and TRBJ1-5; weak D call: TRBD1 (5 bases). The CDR3 runs to 16 residues. Per germline, CDR1 SGHVS and CDR2 FQNEAQ. V dropped 5 bases and J dropped 0 bases, with 14 bases sitting between them. Here the CDR3 DNA reads TGTGCCAGCAGCCGGGGGGGTCACCTTAGCAATCAGCCCCAGCATTTT. Encoded protein: CASSRGGHLSNQPQHF.

The genes are TRBV2 and TRBJ1-5; 7 bases match TRBD1. The V gene end was trimmed by 6 bases and the J gene end by 4 bases; junction bases not matched to a gene: 15. Germline loops: CDR1 SNHLY, CDR2 FYNNEI. This CDR3 is 17 amino acids long. The CDR3 DNA follows: TGTGCCAGCAGAGACAGAGGGGGACAGACTAGAAATCAGCCCCAGCATTTT. Encoded protein: CASRDRGGQTRNQPQHF.

The chain has TRBV7-9 and TRBJ1-2; D unresolved. This CDR3 is built from 13 residues. V was shortened by 4 bases and J by 8 bases, with 14 bases between the two germline ends. CDR1 is SEHNR, CDR2 FQNEAQ, per germline (reference sequence). The CDR3 sequence is CASSSQAAGGYTF. Written as DNA, the CDR3 is TGTGCCAGCAGCTCTCAAGCTGCGGGGGGCTACACCTTC.

This clone was picked up a small number of times. This CDR3 is CASCVQGGGNQPQHF. In DNA, the CDR3 is TGTGCCAGCTGCGTACAAGGGGGTGGCAATCAGCCCCAGCATTTT. V is TRBV6-6 and J is TRBJ1-5; tentatively, D is TRBD1 (6 bases). Trimming cost V 8 bases and J 2 bases, with 16 bases left between them. This CDR3 is built from 15 residues. Looked up from germline, CDR1 is MNHNY and CDR2 is SVGAGI (reference sequence).

The chain is built from TRBV5-6 and TRBJ1-1, with TRBD1 identical over 10 bases. There are 16 residues in the CDR3. V lost 4 bases and J lost 2; bases outside the gene matches: 8. The V gene's germline CDR1 is SGHDT and CDR2 YYEEEE. CDR3 nucleotide sequence: TGTGCCAGCAGCCCGGGACAGGGGACCATAAACACTGAAGCTTTCTTT. Amino acid sequence: CASSPGQGTINTEAFF.

The CDR3 DNA sequence: TGCACGGTTCCTTCTGAGGGGGCTCATGGCTACACCTTC. This encodes CTVPSEGAHGYTF. The chain employs TRBV29-1 and TRBJ1-2; TRBD1 matches 7 bases. CDR3 length: 13 residues. Germline assignment: CDR1 SQVTM and CDR2 ANQGSEA.

The genes are TRBV27 and TRBJ2-7; a possible D gene is TRBD2 (5 bases). V was shortened by 6 bases and J by 3 bases, with 6 bases between the two germline ends. The CDR3 runs to 11 residues. Germline V gene sequence: CDR1 MNHEY, CDR2 SMNVEV (reference sequence). For the CDR3, the DNA is TGTGCCAGCAGCGAGGGCTACGAGCAGTACTTC. Protein: CASSEGYEQYF.

This sequence joins TRBV27 and TRBJ2-7; 7 bases match TRBD1. The CDR3 is 17 amino acids. V gave up 1 base and J gave up 0 bases; unmatched junction bases: 9. Germline values: CDR1 MNHEY, CDR2 SMNVEV (reference sequence). CDR3 DNA: TGTGCCAGCAGTTTATGGCGTGGGGACAGCGGCTCCTACGAGCAGTACTTC. Protein sequence: CASSLWRGDSGSYEQYF.

V gene TRBV6-5 combines with J gene TRBJ2-1; D might be TRBD1 (6 bases). V lost 6 bases to trimming and J lost 7 bases, with 13 bases between them. Per germline, CDR1 MNHEY and CDR2 SVGAGI. The CDR3 has 13 amino acids. CDR3 DNA: TGTGCCAGCAGGACGGACAGCCCAAATGAGCAGTTCTTC. This translates into CASRTDSPNEQFF.

V gene TRBV28 combines with J gene TRBJ1-5; D perhaps matches TRBD1 (5 bases). This CDR3 spans 18 amino acids. V was clipped by 5 bases and J by 3 bases, with 23 bases between them. CDR1 is MDHEN and CDR2 is SYDVKM in the germline V gene. CDR3 bases: TGTGCCAGCAGTCCACTATCCTCTATACAGGTAGCCAATCAGCCCCAGCATTTT. This codes for CASSPLSSIQVANQPQHF. Drawing the rest from reference TRBV28 and TRBJ1-5, the complete variable domain is DVKVTQSSRYLVKRTGEKVFLECVQDMDHENMFWYRQDPGLGLRLIYFSYDVKMKEKGDIPEGYSVSREKKERFSLILESASTNQTSMYLCASSPLSSIQVANQPQHFGDGTRLSIL.